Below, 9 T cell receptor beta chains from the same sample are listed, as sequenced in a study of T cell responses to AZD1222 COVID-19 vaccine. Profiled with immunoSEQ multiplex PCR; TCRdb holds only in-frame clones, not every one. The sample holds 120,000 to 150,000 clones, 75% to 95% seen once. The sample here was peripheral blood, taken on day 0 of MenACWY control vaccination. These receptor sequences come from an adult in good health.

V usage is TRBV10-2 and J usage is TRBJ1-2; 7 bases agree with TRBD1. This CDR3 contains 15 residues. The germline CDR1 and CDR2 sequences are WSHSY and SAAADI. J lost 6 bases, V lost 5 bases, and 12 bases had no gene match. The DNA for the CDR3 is TGCGCCAGCAGTCTCACCGGAGGGCAGGGGGATGGCTACACCTTC. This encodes CASSLTGGQGDGYTF.

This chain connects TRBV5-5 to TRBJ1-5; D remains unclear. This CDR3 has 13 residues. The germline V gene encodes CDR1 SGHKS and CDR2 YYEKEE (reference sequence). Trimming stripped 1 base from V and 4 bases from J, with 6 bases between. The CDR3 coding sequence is TGTGCCAGCAGCTTGAACCGTAATCAGCCCCAGCATTTT. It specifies CASSLNRNQPQHF.

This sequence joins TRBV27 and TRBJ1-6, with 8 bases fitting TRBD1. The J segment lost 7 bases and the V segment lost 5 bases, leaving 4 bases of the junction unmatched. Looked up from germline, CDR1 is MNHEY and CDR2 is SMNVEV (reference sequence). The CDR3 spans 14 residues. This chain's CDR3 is CASSPRTGNSPLHF. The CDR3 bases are TGTGCCAGCAGTCCAAGGACAGGGAATTCACCCCTCCACTTT.

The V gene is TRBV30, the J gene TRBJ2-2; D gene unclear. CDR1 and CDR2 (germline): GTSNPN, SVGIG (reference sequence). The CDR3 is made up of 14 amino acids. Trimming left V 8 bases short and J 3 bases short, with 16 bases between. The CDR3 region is CALEPVQYTGELFF. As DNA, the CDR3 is TGTGCCCTGGAACCAGTCCAATACACCGGGGAGCTGTTTTTT.

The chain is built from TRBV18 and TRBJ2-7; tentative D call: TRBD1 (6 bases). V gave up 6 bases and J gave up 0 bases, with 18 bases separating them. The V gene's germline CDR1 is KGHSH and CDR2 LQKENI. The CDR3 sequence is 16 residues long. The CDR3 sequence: CASSGDRDKDSYEQYF. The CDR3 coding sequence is TGTGCCAGCTCTGGAGACCGGGACAAAGACTCCTACGAGCAGTACTTC.

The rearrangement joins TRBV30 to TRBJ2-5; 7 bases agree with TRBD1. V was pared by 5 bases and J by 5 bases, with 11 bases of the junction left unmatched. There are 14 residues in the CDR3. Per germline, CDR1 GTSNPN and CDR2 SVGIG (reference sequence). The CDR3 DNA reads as TGTGCCTGGTGTCGGGACAGACTACAGGAGACCCAGTACTTC. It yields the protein CAWCRDRLQETQYF.

In DNA, the CDR3 is TGTGCCAGCTCACCACGGGAAGCCTATCCTGGCTACACCTTC. It is translated as CASSPREAYPGYTF. The chain uses TRBV18 and TRBJ1-2; D not resolved. The CDR3 sequence is 14 residues long. Germline CDR1 and CDR2: KGHSH and LQKENI. Between the trimmed V and J ends, which lost 1 base and 7 bases, there was a span of 13 bases.

The CDR3, as DNA: TGTGCCAGCAGCTTCGAGGGCACAGGGGGCTTGGGCTACGAGCAGTACTTC. Protein: CASSFEGTGGLGYEQYF. This rearrangement joins TRBV7-9 to TRBJ2-7; 9 bases map to TRBD1. The V gene end was trimmed by 3 bases and the J gene end by 3 bases; junction bases not matched to a gene: 12. Germline assignment: CDR1 SEHNR and CDR2 FQNEAQ (reference sequence). The CDR3 contains 17 residues.

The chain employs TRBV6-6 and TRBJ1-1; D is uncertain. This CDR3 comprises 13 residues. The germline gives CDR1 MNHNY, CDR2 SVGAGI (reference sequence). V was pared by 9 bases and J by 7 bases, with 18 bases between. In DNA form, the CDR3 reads TGTGCCAGTCGACGGGGAAGTCTTAGTGAAGCTTTCTTT. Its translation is CASRRGSLSEAFF.